These 17 T cell receptor beta chains were all obtained from the same sample, sequenced in a study of shared clonotypes between healthy human individuals. Generated by immunoSEQ multiplex PCR, the TCRdb table keeps only in-frame clones and is missing some. The table has roughly 760,000 clones, 74% seen once; the top ten hold over 1.5%. The sequenced material came from memory CD4+ T cells sorted from blood. Subset indicated: CD45RA-negative fraction. The receptors stem from a woman younger than 45 in good health.

V gene TRBV11-2 combines with J gene TRBJ2-7, with 7 bases identical to TRBD2. The germline V gene has CDR1 SGHAT and CDR2 FQNNGV. V gave up 0 bases and J gave up 3 bases; unmatched junction bases: 5. This CDR3 has 15 residues. CDR3 sequence reads: CASSLEAGPFYEQYF. CDR3 in DNA: TGTGCCAGCAGCTTAGAAGCGGGACCTTTCTACGAGCAGTACTTC.

This rearrangement joins TRBV27 to TRBJ2-7, with D uncertain. CDR3 length equals 11 residues. Trimming removed 5 bases from V and 2 bases from J, with 4 bases in between. Germline V gene sequence: CDR1 MNHEY, CDR2 SMNVEV (reference sequence). The CDR3: CASSGTYEQYF. CDR3 DNA sequence: TGTGCCAGCAGTGGTACCTACGAGCAGTACTTC.

This clone was detected only a few times. V usage is TRBV28 and J usage is TRBJ2-5; 9 bases line up with TRBD2. CDR1 is MDHEN and CDR2 is SYDVKM in the germline V gene. The trim removed 1 base at V and 1 base at J, leaving 7 bases unmatched. The CDR3 is made up of 17 amino acids. The CDR3 DNA sequence: TGTGCCAGCAGTTTATTGGGAAGCGGGAGGTTCCAAGAGACCCAGTACTTC. Its translation: CASSLLGSGRFQETQYF.

The chain combines TRBV5-1 with TRBJ1-3; TRBD1 matches at 10 bases. V lost 5 bases, J lost 7 bases, and 3 bases stayed unmatched. The germline gives CDR1 SGHRS, CDR2 YFSETQ. CDR3 length: 13 amino acids. The DNA of the CDR3 is TGCGCCAGCAGTCTGGACAGGGGGAACACCATATATTTT. Amino acids: CASSLDRGNTIYF.

This clone showed up just a few times. The same CDR3 can be traced to other DNA sequences in this sample. The chain employs TRBV5-1 and TRBJ1-1; no clear D gene. The V and J ends lost 4 bases and 2 bases respectively, with 9 bases between them. Germline V lookup: CDR1 SGHRS, CDR2 YFSETQ. CDR3 size: 13 residues. CDR3 sequence reads: CASSPGVNTEAFF. The CDR3 nucleotides are TGCGCCAGCAGCCCAGGAGTTAACACTGAAGCTTTCTTT.

V gene TRBV5-4 combines with J gene TRBJ1-2; TRBD1 is a possible D gene (6 bases). Trimming cost V 1 base and J 3 bases, with 10 bases left between them. The CDR3 has 14 amino acids. CDR1 is SGHNT, CDR2 YYREEE, per germline (reference sequence). The CDR3 loop is CASSLWQGYYGYTF. The CDR3 nucleotides are TGTGCCAGCAGCTTGTGGCAGGGGTACTATGGCTACACCTTC.

The J gene is TRBJ2-7, the V gene TRBV6-4; 7 positions agree with TRBD1. After removal of 4 bases from V and 2 bases from J, the junction contained 8 bases not matched to a gene. Germline loops: CDR1 MRHNA, CDR2 SNTAGT. CDR3 length equals 15 residues. The CDR3 sequence: CASSVRDSGPYEQYF. The CDR3 DNA reads TGTGCCAGCAGTGTCCGGGACAGCGGTCCCTACGAGCAGTACTTC.

Note on this clone: Other nucleotide sequences in the sample specify the same CDR3. The V call is TRBV4-2, the J call TRBJ1-2; the D is unclear. This CDR3 is 14 amino acids long. V was pared by 3 bases and J by 0 bases, with 8 bases between. Germline V gene data show CDR1 as LGHNA and CDR2 as YNFKEQ. The CDR3 here is CASSQGTANYGYTF. DNA of the CDR3: TGTGCCAGCAGCCAGGGTACAGCTAACTATGGCTACACCTTC.

This chain uses TRBV4-1 with TRBJ1-3; TRBD1 is a possible D gene (6 bases). V was shortened by 2 bases and J by 8 bases, with 19 bases between the two germline ends. Germline loops: CDR1 MGHRA, CDR2 YSYEKL. This CDR3 contains 16 residues. The CDR3 nucleotides are TGCGCCAGCAGCCAACCTACCAGGGGACCTCGCGACACCATATATTTT. Protein sequence: CASSQPTRGPRDTIYF.

The rearrangement links TRBV6-5 to TRBJ2-4; D remains unclear. Deletions cut 6 bases from V and 0 bases from J, with 12 bases between. Germline-derived CDR1 and CDR2 are MNHEY and SVGAGI. The CDR3 runs to 15 residues. CDR3 in DNA: TGTGCCAGCAGCCCCCCGCCGCTAGCCAAAAACATTCAGTACTTC. Translating gives CASSPPPLAKNIQYF.

V usage is TRBV2 and J usage is TRBJ1-5, with D maybe TRBD1 (5 bases). The CDR3 has 14 residues. Germline CDR1 SNHLY, CDR2 FYNNEI. With 4 bases removed from V and 3 bases from J, the gap between germline ends came to 10 bases. The CDR3 DNA is TGTGCCAGCAGTGTTGGACACTCCAATCAGCCCCAGCATTTT. Its protein is CASSVGHSNQPQHF.

The chain uses TRBV9 and TRBJ2-1, with TRBD2 matching 7 bases. The CDR3 is made up of 14 amino acids. Trimming removed 0 bases from V and 13 bases from J; junction bases left unmatched: 10. CDR1 is SGDLS and CDR2 is YYNGEE in the germline V gene. CDR3 protein: CASSVVAGVSSQFF. CDR3 bases: TGTGCCAGCAGCGTAGTGGCGGGAGTGAGTAGTCAGTTCTTC.

The chain uses TRBV25-1 and TRBJ2-5; D gene unclear. The J call may not be correct, given that the DNA end is closer to TRBJ2-7. Looked up from germline, CDR1 is MGHDK and CDR2 is SYGVNS. The CDR3 has 15 amino acids. The CDR3 nucleotides read TGTGCCAGCAGTGAAGGTCCTACTGTGGGCTACGAGCAGTACTTC. Its protein product is CASSEGPTVGYEQYF.

This clone was recorded only once. The V gene is TRBV18, the J gene TRBJ2-3; D is uncertain. Germline CDR1 and CDR2: KGHSH and LQKENI. This CDR3 comprises 15 residues. Trimming stripped 1 base from V and 3 bases from J, with 11 bases between. CDR3: CASSPRPEITDTQYF. CDR3 bases: TGTGCCAGCTCACCACGCCCCGAGATAACAGATACGCAGTATTTT.

Concerning this clone itself: Just one base apart from a much larger clone, this may be a read error. This sample includes further DNA sequences coding for the same CDR3. V and J are TRBV7-6 and TRBJ2-7; D unresolved. Germline CDR1 SGHVS, CDR2 FNYEAQ. The CDR3 extends over 11 amino acids. Trimming took off 2 bases at V and 5 bases at J, with 4 bases between the two ends. As DNA, the CDR3 is TGTGCCAGCAGCTTAACGGACGAGCAGTACTTC. Protein product: CASSLTDEQYF.

A remark on this clone: The same CDR3 arises from other DNA sequences in this sample as well. The chain joins TRBV2 to TRBJ2-1; no reliable D call. Germline lookup yields CDR1 SNHLY and CDR2 FYNNEI. This CDR3 spans 13 amino acids. The V and J ends lost 5 bases and 0 bases respectively, with 5 bases between them. CDR3 bases: TGTGCCAGCAGTCTAGACTCCTACAATGAGCAGTTCTTC. Its translation: CASSLDSYNEQFF.

J is TRBJ2-5 and V is TRBV4-2; 8 bases map to TRBD2. The J segment lost 4 bases and the V segment lost 0 bases, leaving 7 bases of the junction unmatched. Germline values: CDR1 LGHNA, CDR2 YNFKEQ. This CDR3 has 16 amino acids. DNA of the CDR3: TGTGCCAGCAGCCAAGATTCCGGGAGGGGTGGAGAGACCCAGTACTTC. Residues: CASSQDSGRGGETQYF.